The next 30 T cell receptor beta chains were all read from a single sample in a study of T cell repertoires in cytomegalovirus infection (dated by TCRdb to the late 2010s). Data came from an Illumina HiSeq 1500. TCRdb passed the public sequencing reads through fastp at Q25 and MiXCR, retaining productive beta sequences. Here each entry gathers all rows of one CDR3 protein and keeps the most common genes and DNA. For this sample the table gives 290,000 or so distinct CDR3 sequences, of which about 8.8% were detected only once. Jointly, the top ten make up around 2.4% of the sample. The sample was PBMCs. These receptors all stem from a human donor in good health (CMV status not recorded). Some clones in this sample may be carry-over from other donors' samples.

The V call is TRBV12-3 or TRBV12-4, the J call TRBJ2-1; a weak D match, TRBD2 (7 bases). This CDR3 is built from 16 residues. Trimming removed 1 base from V and 4 bases from J, with 14 bases in between. CDR3 bases: TGTGCCAGCAGTTTAGAGGGGCGGGGGCTTTACAATGAGCAGTTCTTC. Its protein is CASSLEGRGLYNEQFF.

This clonotype was counted at least ten times. CDR3 nucleotide sequence: TGTGCCACCAGCAGAGAAGGGGATAGTCCCCCCTACAATGAGCAGTTCTTC. It yields the protein CATSREGDSPPYNEQFF. The chain couples TRBV15 to TRBJ2-1; D may be TRBD1 (5 bases). CDR1 is LNHNV, CDR2 YYDKDF, per germline (reference sequence). Trimming shortened V by 0 bases and J by 2 bases, and 14 bases separated the two germline ends. The CDR3 contains 17 residues. The variable domain in full, completed from reference TRBV15 and TRBJ2-1, reads DAMVIQNPRYQVTQFGKPVTLSCSQTLNHNVMYWYQQKSSQAPKLLFHYYDKDFNNEADTPDNFQSRRPNTSFCFLDIRSPGLGDTAMYLCATSREGDSPPYNEQFFGPGTRLTVL.

The V gene is TRBV27, the J gene TRBJ2-3; TRBD2 matches at 13 bases. Germline trimming cut 7 bases from V and 5 bases from J; bases unmatched to any gene: 6. Germline lookup yields CDR1 MNHEY and CDR2 SMNVEV (reference sequence). This CDR3 is built from 15 residues. DNA for the CDR3: TGTGCCAGCAACCTGGGACTAGCGGGGAAAGATACGCAGTATTTT. Its translation is CASNLGLAGKDTQYF.

Only a few counts were recorded for this clonotype. The V and J genes are TRBV27 and TRBJ2-1; no firm D call. Trimming took 1 base from V and 5 from J, leaving 27 bases between them. Germline V gives CDR1 MNHEY, CDR2 SMNVEV (reference sequence). The CDR3 loop spans 20 amino acids. CDR3 residues: CASSLYTARPTRTNNNEQFF. The CDR3 bases are TGTGCCAGCAGTTTATATACGGCCCGGCCCACCCGAACCAACAACAATGAGCAGTTCTTC.

This clonotype was seen ten or more times. This chain joins TRBV7-6 and TRBJ1-1; tentatively, D is TRBD1 (6 bases). V was cut by 4 bases and J by 4 bases, with 19 bases left in between. The CDR3 is 16 residues long. CDR1 is SGHVS and CDR2 is FNYEAQ in the germline V gene. CDR3 DNA sequence: TGTGCCAGCAGCTCTCTGGGAACCCTCAGGGGCACTGAAGCTTTCTTT. This translates into CASSSLGTLRGTEAFF. The full variable domain, completed using reference TRBV7-6 and TRBJ1-1, is GAGVSQSPRYKVTKRGQDVALRCDPISGHVSLYWYRQALGQGPEFLTYFNYEAQQDKSGLPNDRFSAERPEGSISTLTIQRTEQRDSAMYRCASSSLGTLRGTEAFFGQGTRLTVV.

This clonotype was recorded many times. The chain has TRBV7-9 and TRBJ2-5; no clear D. The V gene lost 3 bases and the J gene lost 6 bases, with 5 bases spanning the gap. Germline assignment: CDR1 SEHNR and CDR2 FQNEAQ (reference sequence). The CDR3 loop spans 11 amino acids. The CDR3 nucleotides read TGTGCCAGCAGCTTGGAACAGACCCAGTACTTC. This codes for CASSLEQTQYF.

This clonotype occurred a few times. A much larger clonotype is one base distant, so this may be a read error. This chain links TRBV7-9 with TRBJ2-6; no clear D gene. Per germline, CDR1 SEHNR and CDR2 FQNEAQ (reference sequence). There are 15 residues in the CDR3. Between the trimmed V and J ends, which lost 2 bases and 1 base, there was a span of 6 bases. CDR3 in DNA: TGTGCCAGCAGCTTAAAAGGTTCTGGGGCCAACGTCCTGACTTTC. Translated: CASSLKGSGANVLTF.

This clonotype was observed a few times. The chain employs TRBV2 and TRBJ2-1, with 11 bases aligning to TRBD2. Germline V CDR1 and CDR2: SNHLY, FYNNEI. This CDR3 comprises 16 residues. V was pared by 4 bases and J by 4 bases, with 6 bases of the junction left unmatched. The CDR3 DNA reads as TGTGCCAGCAGTGCCTATCTAGCGGGGGGATACAATGAGCAGTTCTTC. Encoded protein: CASSAYLAGGYNEQFF.

This sequence joins TRBV29-1 and TRBJ1-2; weak D call: TRBD1 (6 bases). CDR3 length equals 12 residues. Trimming pared 4 bases from V and 8 bases from J, leaving 14 bases between. CDR1 and CDR2 from the germline V gene are SQVTM and ANQGSEA. DNA for the CDR3: TGCAGCGTTGTGGCGGGGGCGTTGGGCTACACCTTC. This sequence encodes CSVVAGALGYTF.

This clonotype was found a few times. The rearrangement links TRBV7-3 to TRBJ2-1; D gene uncertain. This CDR3 contains 15 residues. Germline V gene sequence: CDR1 SGHTA, CDR2 FQGTGA. V dropped 3 bases and J dropped 3 bases, with 12 bases sitting between them. For the CDR3, the DNA is TGTGCCAGCAGCTTTGGACCCGATGTCTACAATGAGCAGTTCTTC. Translating gives CASSFGPDVYNEQFF.

Many counts were recorded for this clonotype. The chain carries TRBV7-2 and TRBJ2-3; 7 bases are shared with TRBD1. The V and J ends lost 7 bases and 3 bases, in that order; junction bases with no gene match: 4. CDR3 length: 13 residues. The germline V gene has CDR1 SGHTA and CDR2 FQGNSA. CDR3 coding DNA: TGTGCCAGCACCCCGGACAGGACAGATACGCAGTATTTT. Translation: CASTPDRTDTQYF. Looking up the rest from reference TRBV7-2 and TRBJ2-3 gives the full variable domain: GAGVSQSPSNKVTEKGKDVELRCDPISGHTALYWYRQSLGQGLEFLIYFQGNSAPDKSGLPSDRFSAERTGGSVSTLTIQRTQQEDSAVYLCASTPDRTDTQYFGPGTRLTVL.

There are many counts of this clonotype. The V gene is TRBV28, the J gene TRBJ1-4, with D hard to call. V was pared by 8 bases and J by 0 bases, with 10 bases between. The CDR3 sequence is 14 residues long. CDR1 is MDHEN, CDR2 SYDVKM, per germline. CDR3 residues: CASVRGTTNEKLFF. As DNA, the CDR3 is TGTGCCAGCGTCAGAGGGACAACTAATGAAAAACTGTTTTTT.

This clonotype was recorded at least ten times. V and J are TRBV7-2 and TRBJ2-5; no definite D call. CDR1 and CDR2 from the germline V gene are SGHTA and FQGNSA. The CDR3 spans 15 residues. Trimming removed 5 bases at V and 2 bases at J, with 15 bases between. The CDR3 region is CASSPARPKQETQYF. CDR3 bases: TGTGCCAGCAGCCCCGCTCGTCCAAAGCAAGAGACCCAGTACTTC.

This clonotype was counted between two and nine times. This chain connects TRBV9 to TRBJ1-2; D might be TRBD1 (6 bases). The CDR3 loop spans 15 amino acids. The germline V gene has CDR1 SGDLS and CDR2 YYNGEE. V was cut by 3 bases and J by 8 bases, with 20 bases left in between. This CDR3 reads CASSALSGVVNGYTF. The CDR3 DNA reads as TGTGCCAGCAGCGCCCTTTCAGGGGTAGTTAACGGCTACACCTTC.

This clonotype was detected many times. The chain employs TRBV18 and TRBJ2-3, with D perhaps TRBD2 (7 bases). The V and J ends lost 8 bases and 0 bases respectively, with 15 bases between them. CDR1 KGHSH and CDR2 LQKENI come from the germline V gene. The CDR3 has 15 amino acids. CDR3 coding DNA: TGTGCCAGCAGACCACGGGGGGCGAGCACAGATACGCAGTATTTT. It encodes CASRPRGASTDTQYF.

The chain recombines TRBV20-1 with TRBJ1-1; D uncertain. The CDR3 spans 12 residues. The V end was cut by 0 bases, the J end by 5 bases, with 7 bases between. CDR1 and CDR2 (germline): DFQATT, SNEGSKA (reference sequence). CDR3 sequence: CSARERRTEAFF. The CDR3 DNA sequence: TGCAGTGCTAGAGAGAGGCGAACTGAAGCTTTCTTT.

This clonotype was detected ten times or more. The chain joins TRBV6-5 to TRBJ2-2; tentatively, D is TRBD1 or TRBD2 (5 bases each). The CDR3 loop spans 14 amino acids. The ends were cut back, 2 bases at V and 6 bases at J, with 10 bases in the middle. From germline, CDR1 is MNHEY and CDR2 SVGAGI. The CDR3 loop reads CASSYRGPAGELFF. CDR3 nucleotides: TGTGCCAGCAGTTACCGGGGCCCCGCCGGGGAGCTGTTTTTT.

A few counts support this clonotype. This chain joins TRBV24-1 and TRBJ2-3; 11 bases map to TRBD1. The CDR3 is made up of 15 amino acids. CDR1 and CDR2 from the germline V gene are KGHDR and SFDVKD. J was trimmed by 4 bases and V by 7 bases; bases with no gene match: 6. The CDR3 region is CATREGTGGSDTQYF. DNA for the CDR3: TGTGCCACCAGGGAAGGGACAGGGGGTTCAGATACGCAGTATTTT.

The gene calls are TRBV28 and TRBJ2-7; TRBD1 aligns across 7 bases. With 8 bases clipped from V and 2 bases from J, the junction kept 3 bases outside the gene matches. Germline values: CDR1 MDHEN, CDR2 SYDVKM. CDR3 length: 12 amino acids. This chain's CDR3 is CASLRGTYEQYF. CDR3 nucleotides: TGTGCCAGCCTCAGGGGGACCTACGAGCAGTACTTC.

In its sample, this clonotype was seen many times. The gene calls are TRBV28 and TRBJ1-1; 12 nucleotides agree with TRBD1. The germline V gene has CDR1 MDHEN and CDR2 SYDVKM. The length of the CDR3 is 17 residues. The V segment lost 6 bases and the J segment 3 bases; nucleotides outside the gene matches: 11. In DNA form, the CDR3 reads TGTGCCAGCAGGGGCGTAGGGGACAGGGGGCGGGACACTGAAGCTTTCTTT. This sequence encodes CASRGVGDRGRDTEAFF.

This chain uses TRBV20-1 with TRBJ2-5; 9 bases map to TRBD1. The junction had 3 bases not matched to a gene; V was cut back by 2 bases and J by 5 bases. The CDR3 is 13 residues long. In germline, CDR1 is DFQATT, CDR2 SNEGSKA (reference sequence). The CDR3 DNA follows: TGCAGTGCTAGACTCGACAGGGGGGAGACCCAGTACTTC. Amino acids: CSARLDRGETQYF.

This clonotype has at least ten counts. The gene calls are TRBV7-8 and TRBJ1-1; TRBD1 might be the D (5 bases). From germline, CDR1 is SGHVS and CDR2 FQNEAQ. This CDR3 spans 15 amino acids. V gave up 1 base and J gave up 5 bases, with 14 bases separating them. CDR3 region: CASSLGMGRGTEAFF. In DNA, the CDR3 is TGTGCCAGCAGCTTAGGGATGGGGCGCGGGACTGAAGCTTTCTTT. The whole variable domain, remainder taken from reference TRBV7-8 and TRBJ1-1, is GAGVSQSPRYKVAKRGQDVALRCDPISGHVSLFWYQQALGQGPEFLTYFQNEAQLDKSGLPSDRFFAERPEGSVSTLKIQRTQQEDSAVYLCASSLGMGRGTEAFFGQGTRLTVV.

The chain carries TRBV5-1 and TRBJ2-7; the D gene is possibly TRBD1 (5 bases). This CDR3 is built from 15 residues. V lost 4 bases, J lost 0 bases, and 14 bases lay in between. The V gene's germline CDR1 is SGHRS and CDR2 YFSETQ. Here the CDR3 reads CASSPRQGSSYEQYF. CDR3 in DNA: TGCGCCAGCAGCCCCCGGCAGGGTAGCTCCTACGAGCAGTACTTC.

This clonotype was counted at least ten times. The CDR3 sequence is CASSLRLSTKLAASYEQYF. The CDR3 nucleotides are TGTGCCAGCAGTTTAAGGTTGTCAACAAAACTCGCTGCATCCTACGAGCAGTACTTC. The chain recombines TRBV12-3 or TRBV12-4 with TRBJ2-7, with D unresolved. The CDR3 has 19 residues. The ends were cut back, 2 bases at V and 1 base at J, with 24 bases in the middle.

The table lists this clonotype with a few counts. The V and J genes are TRBV20-1 and TRBJ2-3; D may match TRBD1 or TRBD2 (6 bases each). CDR3 size: 13 residues. The V and J ends lost 6 bases and 4 bases respectively, with 14 bases between them. The V gene's germline CDR1 is DFQATT and CDR2 SNEGSKA (reference sequence). The CDR3 DNA reads TGCAGTGCCAACCGGGGGCCGGCAGATACGCAGTATTTT. Translating gives CSANRGPADTQYF.

This clonotype has a count of ten or more. The V and J genes are TRBV20-1 and TRBJ1-1; D is possibly TRBD1 (5 bases). V lost 6 bases and J 3 bases, leaving 17 bases between the germline ends. Germline V gene lookup returns CDR1 DFQATT and CDR2 SNEGSKA (reference sequence). This CDR3 contains 14 residues. CDR3 amino acids: CSAGKAGFDTEAFF. The CDR3 DNA reads as TGCAGTGCGGGGAAGGCAGGGTTTGACACTGAAGCTTTCTTT.

This clonotype was seen a handful of times. This rearrangement joins TRBV7-9 to TRBJ1-1, with 7 bases fitting TRBD1. Germline assignment: CDR1 SEHNR and CDR2 FQNEAQ (reference sequence). This CDR3 has 15 amino acids. V shed 5 bases and J 2 bases; nucleotides not matched to a gene: 8. The CDR3 protein is CASSQPTGYNTEAFF. In DNA form, the CDR3 reads TGTGCCAGCAGCCAACCGACAGGGTATAACACTGAAGCTTTCTTT.

Many counts were recorded for this clonotype. The gene calls are TRBV28 and TRBJ1-2; no definite D call. The CDR3 is made up of 15 amino acids. Trimming left V 5 bases short and J 6 bases short, with 19 bases between. The V gene's germline CDR1 is MDHEN and CDR2 SYDVKM. CDR3: CASSELVGSPDGYTF. CDR3 coding DNA: TGTGCCAGCAGTGAGCTGGTGGGCAGCCCAGATGGCTACACCTTC.

This clonotype was seen repeatedly, ten times or more. The chain couples TRBV28 to TRBJ2-5, with D perhaps being TRBD1 or TRBD2 (5 bases each). Trimming pared 6 bases from V and 5 bases from J, leaving 16 bases between. The CDR3 totals 14 residues. Germline lookup yields CDR1 MDHEN and CDR2 SYDVKM. The CDR3 nucleotides are TGTGCCAGCAGCTCGGGACCCTTGAGGGAGACCCAGTACTTC. Amino acid sequence: CASSSGPLRETQYF.

The rearrangement links TRBV23-1 to TRBJ2-6; D is unresolved. TRBV23-1 is assigned to the ORF class and has an uncertain function. This CDR3 comprises 11 residues. The germline V and J ends were trimmed by 11 bases and 2 bases, with 4 bases remaining between them. The CDR3 region is CAWAGANVLTF. CDR3 nucleotides: TGCGCCTGGGCTGGGGCCAACGTCCTGACTTTC.